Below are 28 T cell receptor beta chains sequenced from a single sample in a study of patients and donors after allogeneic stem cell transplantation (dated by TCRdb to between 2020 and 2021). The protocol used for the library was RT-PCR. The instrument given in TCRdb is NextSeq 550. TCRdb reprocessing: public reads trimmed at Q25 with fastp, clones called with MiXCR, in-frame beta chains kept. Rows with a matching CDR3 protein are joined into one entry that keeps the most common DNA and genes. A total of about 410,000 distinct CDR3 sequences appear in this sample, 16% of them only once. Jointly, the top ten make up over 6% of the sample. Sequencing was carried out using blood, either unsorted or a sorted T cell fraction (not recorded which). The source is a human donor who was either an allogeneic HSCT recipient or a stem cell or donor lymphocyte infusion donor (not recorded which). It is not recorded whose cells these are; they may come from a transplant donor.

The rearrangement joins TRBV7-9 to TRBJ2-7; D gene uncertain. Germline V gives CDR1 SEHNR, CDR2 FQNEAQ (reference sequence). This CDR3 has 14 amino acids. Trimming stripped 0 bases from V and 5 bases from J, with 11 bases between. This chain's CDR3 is CASSLALVFHEQYF. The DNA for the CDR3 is TGTGCCAGCAGCTTAGCGCTAGTTTTCCACGAGCAGTACTTC.

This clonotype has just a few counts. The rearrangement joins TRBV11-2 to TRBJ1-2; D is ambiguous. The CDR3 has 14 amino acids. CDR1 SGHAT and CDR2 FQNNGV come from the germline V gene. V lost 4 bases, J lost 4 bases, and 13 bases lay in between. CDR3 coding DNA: TGTGCCAGCAGCTCCCACTTAGACATCTATGGCTACACCTTC. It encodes CASSSHLDIYGYTF.

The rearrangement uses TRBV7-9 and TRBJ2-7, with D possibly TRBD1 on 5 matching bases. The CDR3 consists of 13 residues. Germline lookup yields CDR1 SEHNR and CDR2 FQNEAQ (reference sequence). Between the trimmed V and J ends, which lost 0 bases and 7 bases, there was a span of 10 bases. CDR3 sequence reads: CASSLAPGFEQYF. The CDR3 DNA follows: TGTGCCAGCAGCTTAGCCCCAGGGTTTGAGCAGTACTTC.

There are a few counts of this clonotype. CDR3 nucleotide sequence: TGCGCCAGCAGCCTATCGATTGGGGACAGGGCCCACGAGCAGTACTTC. Encoded protein: CASSLSIGDRAHEQYF. The rearrangement links TRBV4-1 to TRBJ2-7; 9 bases fit TRBD1. The V gene's germline CDR1 is MGHRA and CDR2 YSYEKL. Trimming removed 4 bases from V and 5 bases from J; junction bases left unmatched: 12. This CDR3 spans 16 amino acids.

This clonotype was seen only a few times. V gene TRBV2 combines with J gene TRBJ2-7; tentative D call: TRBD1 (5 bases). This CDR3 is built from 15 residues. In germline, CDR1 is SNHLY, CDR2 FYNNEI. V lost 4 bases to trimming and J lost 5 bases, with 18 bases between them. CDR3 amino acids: CASSGEALGVDEQYF. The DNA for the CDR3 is TGTGCCAGCAGTGGAGAAGCCCTAGGGGTTGACGAGCAGTACTTC. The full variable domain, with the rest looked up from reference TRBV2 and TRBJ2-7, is EPEVTQTPSHQVTQMGQEVILRCVPISNHLYFYWYRQILGQKVEFLVSFYNNEISEKSEIFDDQFSVERPDGSNFTLKIRSTKLEDSAMYFCASSGEALGVDEQYFGPGTRLTVT.

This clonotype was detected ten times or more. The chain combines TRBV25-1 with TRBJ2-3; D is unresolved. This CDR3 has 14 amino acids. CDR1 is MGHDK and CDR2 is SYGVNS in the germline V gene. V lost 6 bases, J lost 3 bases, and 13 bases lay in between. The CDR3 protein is CASSPSVGTDTQYF. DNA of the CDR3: TGTGCCAGCAGCCCATCCGTGGGTACAGATACGCAGTATTTT.

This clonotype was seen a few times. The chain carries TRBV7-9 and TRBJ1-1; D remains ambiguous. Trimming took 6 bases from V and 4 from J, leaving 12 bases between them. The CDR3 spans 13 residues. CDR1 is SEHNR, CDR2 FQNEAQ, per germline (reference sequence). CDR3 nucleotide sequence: TGTGCCAGCAGTCGGGGTGTGGGCACTGAAGCTTTCTTT. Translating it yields CASSRGVGTEAFF.

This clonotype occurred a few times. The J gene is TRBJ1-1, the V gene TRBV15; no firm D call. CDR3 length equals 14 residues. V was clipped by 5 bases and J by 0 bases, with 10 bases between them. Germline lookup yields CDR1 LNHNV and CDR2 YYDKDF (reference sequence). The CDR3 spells CATSGGRLNTEAFF. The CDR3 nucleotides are TGTGCCACCAGCGGAGGGAGATTGAACACTGAAGCTTTCTTT. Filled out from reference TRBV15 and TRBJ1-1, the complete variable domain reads DAMVIQNPRYQVTQFGKPVTLSCSQTLNHNVMYWYQQKSSQAPKLLFHYYDKDFNNEADTPDNFQSRRPNTSFCFLDIRSPGLGDTAMYLCATSGGRLNTEAFFGQGTRLTVV.

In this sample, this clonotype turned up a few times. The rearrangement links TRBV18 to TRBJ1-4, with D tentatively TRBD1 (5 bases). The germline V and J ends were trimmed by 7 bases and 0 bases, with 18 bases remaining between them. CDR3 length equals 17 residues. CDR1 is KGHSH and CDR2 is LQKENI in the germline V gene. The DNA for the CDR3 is TGTGCCAGCTTCATGGGACTTCTTAGGGCAACTAATGAAAAACTGTTTTTT. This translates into CASFMGLLRATNEKLFF.

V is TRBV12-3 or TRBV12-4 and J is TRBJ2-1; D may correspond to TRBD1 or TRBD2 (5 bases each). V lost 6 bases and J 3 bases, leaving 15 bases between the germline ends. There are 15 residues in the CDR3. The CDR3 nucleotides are TGTGCCAGCAGCCCCGGGACCGTCGGCTACAATGAGCAGTTCTTC. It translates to CASSPGTVGYNEQFF.

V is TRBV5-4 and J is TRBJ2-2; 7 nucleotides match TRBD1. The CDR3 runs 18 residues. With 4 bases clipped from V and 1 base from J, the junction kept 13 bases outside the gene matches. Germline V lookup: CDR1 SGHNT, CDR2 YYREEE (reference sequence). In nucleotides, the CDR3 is TGTGCCAGCAGCCTAGGGGGCCCTTGGGGTATGAACACCGGGGAGCTGTTTTTT. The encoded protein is CASSLGGPWGMNTGELFF.

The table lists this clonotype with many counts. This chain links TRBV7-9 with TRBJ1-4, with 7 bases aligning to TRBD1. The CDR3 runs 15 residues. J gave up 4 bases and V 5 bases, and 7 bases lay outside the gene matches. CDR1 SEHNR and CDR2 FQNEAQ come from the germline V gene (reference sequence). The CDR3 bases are TGTGCCAGCAGCCCGTGGGACAGTTTTAATGAAAAACTGTTTTTT. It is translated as CASSPWDSFNEKLFF.

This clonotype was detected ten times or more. CDR3 protein: CASSEGSGRALMQFF. CDR3 nucleotides: TGCGCCAGCTCTGAGGGGAGCGGGAGGGCTCTGATGCAGTTCTTC. The chain links TRBV4-1 to TRBJ2-1; TRBD2 aligns across 10 bases. Losses at the gene ends were 8 bases for V and 12 bases for J; bases not matched to a gene: 16. Germline CDR1 and CDR2: MGHRA and YSYEKL. This CDR3 spans 15 amino acids.

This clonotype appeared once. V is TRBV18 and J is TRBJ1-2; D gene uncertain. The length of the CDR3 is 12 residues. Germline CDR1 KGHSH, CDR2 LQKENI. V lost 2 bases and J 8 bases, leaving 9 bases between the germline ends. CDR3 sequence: CASSPFTGGYTF. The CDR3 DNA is TGTGCCAGCTCACCATTTACGGGGGGCTACACCTTC.

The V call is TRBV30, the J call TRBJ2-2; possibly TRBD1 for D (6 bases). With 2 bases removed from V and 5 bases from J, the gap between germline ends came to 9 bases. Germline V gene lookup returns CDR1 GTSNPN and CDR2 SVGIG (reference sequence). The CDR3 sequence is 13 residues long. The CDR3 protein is CAWSPTGTGELFF. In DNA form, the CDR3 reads TGTGCCTGGAGTCCAACAGGGACCGGGGAGCTGTTTTTT.

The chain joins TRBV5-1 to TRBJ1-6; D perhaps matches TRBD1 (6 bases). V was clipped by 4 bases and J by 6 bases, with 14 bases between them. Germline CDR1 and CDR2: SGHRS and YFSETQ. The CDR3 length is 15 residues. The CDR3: CASSREGQSNSPLHF. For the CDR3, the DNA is TGCGCCAGCAGCCGTGAAGGACAGTCTAATTCACCCCTCCACTTT.

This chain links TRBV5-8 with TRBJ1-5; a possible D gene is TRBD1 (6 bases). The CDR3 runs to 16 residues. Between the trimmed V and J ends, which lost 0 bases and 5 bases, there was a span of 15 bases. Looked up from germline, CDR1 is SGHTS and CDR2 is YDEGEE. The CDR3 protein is CASSLESGGADQPQHF. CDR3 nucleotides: TGTGCCAGCAGCTTGGAGTCGGGGGGCGCGGATCAGCCCCAGCATTTT. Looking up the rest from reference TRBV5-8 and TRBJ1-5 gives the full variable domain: EAGVTQSPTHLIKTRGQQATLRCSPISGHTSVYWYQQALGLGLQFLLWYDEGEERNRGNFPPRFSGRQFPNYSSELNVNALELEDSALYLCASSLESGGADQPQHFGDGTRLSIL.

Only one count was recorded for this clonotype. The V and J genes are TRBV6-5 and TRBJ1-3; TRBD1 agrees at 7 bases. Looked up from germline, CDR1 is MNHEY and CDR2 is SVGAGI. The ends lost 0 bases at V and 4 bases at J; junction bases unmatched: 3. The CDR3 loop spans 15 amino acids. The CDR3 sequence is CASSYSTGKGNTIYF. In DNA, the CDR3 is TGTGCCAGCAGTTACTCGACAGGGAAAGGAAACACCATATATTTT.

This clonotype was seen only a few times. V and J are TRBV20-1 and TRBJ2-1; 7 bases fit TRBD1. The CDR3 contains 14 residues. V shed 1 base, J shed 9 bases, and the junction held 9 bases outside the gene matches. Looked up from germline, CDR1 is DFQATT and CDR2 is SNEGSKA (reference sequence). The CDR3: CSARGYTGVGEQFF. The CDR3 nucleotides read TGCAGTGCTAGAGGTTATACAGGGGTGGGTGAGCAGTTCTTC.

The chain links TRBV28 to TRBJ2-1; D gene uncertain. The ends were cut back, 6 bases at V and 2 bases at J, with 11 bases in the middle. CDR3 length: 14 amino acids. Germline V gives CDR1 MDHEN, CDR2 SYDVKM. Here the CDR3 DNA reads TGTGCCAGCAGGGTAGGGCAGACCTACAATGAGCAGTTCTTC. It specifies CASRVGQTYNEQFF.

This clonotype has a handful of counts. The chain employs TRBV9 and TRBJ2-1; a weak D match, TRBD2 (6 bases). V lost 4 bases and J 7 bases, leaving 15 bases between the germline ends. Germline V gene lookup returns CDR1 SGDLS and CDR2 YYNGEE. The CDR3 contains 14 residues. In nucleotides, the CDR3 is TGTGCCAGCAGCCTCTTCAATCGGGGGAATGAGCAGTTCTTC. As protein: CASSLFNRGNEQFF.

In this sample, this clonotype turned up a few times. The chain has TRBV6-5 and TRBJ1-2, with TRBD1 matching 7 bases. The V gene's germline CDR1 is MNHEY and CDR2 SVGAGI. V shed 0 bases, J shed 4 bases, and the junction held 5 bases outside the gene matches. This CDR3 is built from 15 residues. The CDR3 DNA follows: TGTGCCAGCAGTTACTCTAGGGACAGTTTCTATGGCTACACCTTC. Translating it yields CASSYSRDSFYGYTF.

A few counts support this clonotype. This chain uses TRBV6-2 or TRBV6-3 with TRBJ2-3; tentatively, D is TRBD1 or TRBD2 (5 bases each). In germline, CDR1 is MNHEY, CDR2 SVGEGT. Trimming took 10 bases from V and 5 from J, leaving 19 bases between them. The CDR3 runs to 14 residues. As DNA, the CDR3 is TGTGCCACCCGGCAGGCCGGGGCCAGAGATACGCAGTATTTT. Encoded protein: CATRQAGARDTQYF.

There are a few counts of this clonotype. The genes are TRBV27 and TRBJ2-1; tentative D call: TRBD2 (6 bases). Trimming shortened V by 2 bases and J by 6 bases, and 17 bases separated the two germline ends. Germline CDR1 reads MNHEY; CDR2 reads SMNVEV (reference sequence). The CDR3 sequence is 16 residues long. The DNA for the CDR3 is TGTGCCAGCAGTTTAAGCAGTAGCGGCCAATTCAATGAGCAGTTCTTC. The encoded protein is CASSLSSSGQFNEQFF.

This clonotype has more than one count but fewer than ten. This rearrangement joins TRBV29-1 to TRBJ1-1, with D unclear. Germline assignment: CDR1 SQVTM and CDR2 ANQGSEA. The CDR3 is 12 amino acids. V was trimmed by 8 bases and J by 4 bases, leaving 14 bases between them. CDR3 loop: CSTLQRGTEAFF. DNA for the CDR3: TGCAGCACCCTCCAACGGGGCACTGAAGCTTTCTTT. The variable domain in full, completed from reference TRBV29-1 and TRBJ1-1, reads SAVISQKPSRDICQRGTSLTIQCQVDSQVTMMFWYRQQPGQSLTLIATANQGSEATYESGFVIDKFPISRPNLTFSTLTVSNMSPEDSSIYLCSTLQRGTEAFFGQGTRLTVV.

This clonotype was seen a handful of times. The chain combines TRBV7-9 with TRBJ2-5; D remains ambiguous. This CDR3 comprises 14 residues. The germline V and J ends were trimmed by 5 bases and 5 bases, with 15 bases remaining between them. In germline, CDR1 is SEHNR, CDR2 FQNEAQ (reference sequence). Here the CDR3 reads CASSAAPRWETQYF. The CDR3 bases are TGTGCCAGCAGCGCCGCCCCGAGGTGGGAGACCCAGTACTTC.

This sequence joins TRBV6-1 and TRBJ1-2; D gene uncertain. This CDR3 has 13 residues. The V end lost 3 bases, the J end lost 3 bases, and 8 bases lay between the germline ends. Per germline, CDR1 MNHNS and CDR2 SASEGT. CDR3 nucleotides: TGTGCCAGCAGTGAGGGAACCTACTATGGCTACACCTTC. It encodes CASSEGTYYGYTF.

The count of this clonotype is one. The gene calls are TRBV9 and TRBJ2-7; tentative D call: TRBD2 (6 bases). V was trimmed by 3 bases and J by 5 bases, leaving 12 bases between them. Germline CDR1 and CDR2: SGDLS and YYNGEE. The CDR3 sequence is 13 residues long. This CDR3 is CASSGGRRDEQYF. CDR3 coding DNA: TGTGCCAGCAGCGGAGGGCGGAGGGACGAGCAGTACTTC.